Listed below are T cell receptor beta chains from one sample, sequenced in a study of identical twins. One entry per CDR3 protein results from TCRdb running MiXCR on the 5' RACE reads. Here the sample spans about 550,000 distinct CDR3 sequences, 20% to 25% being singletons. The data were also submitted as part of a second study, on yellow fever vaccine responses in identical twins.

What was sequenced was CD4+ T cells sorted from blood. The origin of the receptors is a woman in her late teens or twenties in good health. Each CDR3 is given without its conserved first and last residue.

TRBV7-2	TRBJ2-1	ASSLVKGPHNEQF
TRBV7-2	TRBJ2-7	ASSLVQGTYEQY
TRBV20-1	TRBJ2-1	SARRRGGLYEQF
TRBV27	TRBJ1-1	ASSSLQGAEAF
TRBV5-1	TRBJ2-7	ASSLGLAGGIYEQY
TRBV10-2	TRBJ2-3	ASSDSVRHSTDTQY
TRBV27	TRBJ2-1	ASRPLAGVGNEQF
TRBV20-1	TRBJ1-4	SARGLATNEKLF
TRBV24-1	TRBJ2-2	ATSPLAGTHNTGELF
TRBV20-1	TRBJ2-3	SARTGKVTDTQY
TRBV4-2	TRBJ2-1	ASSQASYSGTYNEQF
TRBV5-1	TRBJ2-1	ASSHWTSGSYNEQF
TRBV28	TRBJ2-3	ASSSHLGAGTDTQY
TRBV10-3	TRBJ2-1	AISEPTDEQF
TRBV20-1	TRBJ2-1	SARDISGSTYNEQF
TRBV11-2	TRBJ1-1	ASSLGGQKAF
TRBV4-1	TRBJ2-7	ASSGLAGVYEQY
TRBV18	TRBJ2-1	ASSPPGDNEQF
TRBV27	TRBJ2-1	ASSLRAGTLAGVDYNEQF
TRBV6-5	TRBJ1-6	ASSYGTLGSPLH
TRBV7-2	TRBJ2-1	ASSLVLGPAYNEQF
TRBV5-1	TRBJ1-2	ASSLQEPRYGYT
TRBV5-1	TRBJ2-7	ASSLAVGPSGGLARNEQY
TRBV6-1	TRBJ2-1	ASRTGQGNNEQF
TRBV7-3	TRBJ1-6	ASSMGLNSPLH
TRBV5-1	TRBJ2-2	ASSFQGQGNTGELF
TRBV20-1	TRBJ2-1	SARALAGVNEQF
TRBV4-1	TRBJ2-5	ASSQGGGALETQY
TRBV20-1	TRBJ1-6	SARDRGLYNSPLH
TRBV18	TRBJ2-6	ASSPLQGNSGANVLT
TRBV18	TRBJ2-1	ASSSTGTSGRSGEQF
TRBV4-2	TRBJ2-1	ASSQDLVAGYNEQF
TRBV13	TRBJ2-3	ASSQTTSGTSTDTQY
TRBV29-1	TRBJ2-3	SVEDGRRVTDTQY
TRBV2	TRBJ2-3	ASSRQGARDTQY
TRBV29-1	TRBJ2-3	SVDQGTDTQY
TRBV20-1	TRBJ2-1	SARASGRSYEQF
TRBV2	TRBJ2-5	ASSYGWTSGSETQY
TRBV5-1	TRBJ2-2	ASKLEGVTGELF
TRBV4-1	TRBJ2-2	ASSRWTGRPTGELF
TRBV6-5	TRBJ2-3	ASSYVRGRTDTQY
TRBV12-3/TRBV12-4	TRBJ2-7	VSSLIASGSSYEQY
TRBV7-9	TRBJ2-5	ASSWDSETQY
TRBV12-3/TRBV12-4	TRBJ2-7	ASTRTGEGEQY
TRBV29-1	TRBJ2-3	SVKSATDTQY
TRBV5-1	TRBJ1-3	ASSFLSLADKSGNTIY